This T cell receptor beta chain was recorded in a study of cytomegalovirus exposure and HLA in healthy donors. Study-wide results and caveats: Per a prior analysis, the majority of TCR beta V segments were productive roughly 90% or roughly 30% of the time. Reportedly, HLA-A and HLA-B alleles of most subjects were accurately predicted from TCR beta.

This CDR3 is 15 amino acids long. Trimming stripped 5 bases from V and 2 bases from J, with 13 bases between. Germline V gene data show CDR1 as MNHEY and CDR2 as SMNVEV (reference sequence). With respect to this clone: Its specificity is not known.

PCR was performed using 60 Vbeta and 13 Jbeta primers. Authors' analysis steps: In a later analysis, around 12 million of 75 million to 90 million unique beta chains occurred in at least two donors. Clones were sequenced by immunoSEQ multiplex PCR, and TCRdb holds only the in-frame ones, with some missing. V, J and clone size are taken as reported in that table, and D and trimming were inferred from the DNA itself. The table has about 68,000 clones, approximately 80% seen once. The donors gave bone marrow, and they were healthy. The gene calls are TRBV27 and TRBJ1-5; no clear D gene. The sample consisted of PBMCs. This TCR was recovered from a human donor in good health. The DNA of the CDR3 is TGTGCCAGCAGTCCGACATGGGGAGGCAATCAGCCCCAGCATTTT. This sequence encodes CASSPTWGGNQPQHF.